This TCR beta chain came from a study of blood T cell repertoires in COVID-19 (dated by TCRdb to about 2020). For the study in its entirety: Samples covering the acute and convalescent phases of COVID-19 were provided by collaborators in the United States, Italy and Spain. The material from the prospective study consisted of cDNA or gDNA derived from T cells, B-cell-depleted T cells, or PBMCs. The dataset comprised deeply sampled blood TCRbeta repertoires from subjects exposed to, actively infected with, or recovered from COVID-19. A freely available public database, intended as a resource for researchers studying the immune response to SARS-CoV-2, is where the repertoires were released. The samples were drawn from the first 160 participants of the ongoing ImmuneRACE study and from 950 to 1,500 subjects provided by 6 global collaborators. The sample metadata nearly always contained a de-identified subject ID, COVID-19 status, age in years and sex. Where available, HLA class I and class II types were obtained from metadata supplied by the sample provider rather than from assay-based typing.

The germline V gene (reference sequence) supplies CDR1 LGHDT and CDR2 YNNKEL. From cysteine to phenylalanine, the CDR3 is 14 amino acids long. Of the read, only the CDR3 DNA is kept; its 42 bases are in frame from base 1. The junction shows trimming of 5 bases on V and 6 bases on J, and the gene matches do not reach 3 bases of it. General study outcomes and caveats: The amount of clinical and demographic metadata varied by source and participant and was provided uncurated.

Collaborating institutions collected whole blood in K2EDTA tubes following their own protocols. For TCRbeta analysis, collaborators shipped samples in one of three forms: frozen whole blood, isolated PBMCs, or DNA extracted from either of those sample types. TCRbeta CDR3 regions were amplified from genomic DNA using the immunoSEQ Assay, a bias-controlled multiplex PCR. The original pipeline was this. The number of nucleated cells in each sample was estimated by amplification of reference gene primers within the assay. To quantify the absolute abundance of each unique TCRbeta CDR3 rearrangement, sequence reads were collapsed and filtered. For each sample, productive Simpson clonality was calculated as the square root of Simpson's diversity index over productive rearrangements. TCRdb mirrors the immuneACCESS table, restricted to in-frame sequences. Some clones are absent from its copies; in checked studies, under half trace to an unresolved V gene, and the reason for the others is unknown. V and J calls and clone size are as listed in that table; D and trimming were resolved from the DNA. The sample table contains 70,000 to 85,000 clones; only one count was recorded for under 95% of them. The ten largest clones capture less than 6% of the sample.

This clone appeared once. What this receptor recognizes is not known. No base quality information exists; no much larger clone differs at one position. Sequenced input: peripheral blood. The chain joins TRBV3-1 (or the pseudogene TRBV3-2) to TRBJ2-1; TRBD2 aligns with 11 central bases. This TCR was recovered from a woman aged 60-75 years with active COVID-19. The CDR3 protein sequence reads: CASSALAGANEQFF. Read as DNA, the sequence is TGTGCCAGCAGCGCACTAGCGGGAGCCAATGAGCAGTTCTTC.